The 6 T cell receptor beta chains in this list originate from one sample, sequenced in a study of blood T cell repertoires in COVID-19. Using immunoSEQ multiplex PCR, the repertoire was profiled, and TCRdb retains in-frame clones only, with some absent. The sample yields under 300,000 clones, roughly nine tenths seen once. The sample comprised peripheral blood. The receptors here all came from a man in his fifties or sixties with acute or convalescent COVID-19.

As DNA, the CDR3 is TGTGCCTGGACATGGGACAGGGGGCTCTACGAGCAGTACTTC. Translating it yields CAWTWDRGLYEQYF. V gene TRBV30 combines with J gene TRBJ2-7; 12 bases line up with TRBD1. The CDR3 is 14 amino acids. Germline CDR1 is GTSNPN and CDR2 is SVGIG (reference sequence). V lost 4 bases, J lost 3 bases, and 4 bases stayed unmatched.

This chain joins TRBV6-2 or TRBV6-3 and TRBJ1-2; 8 nucleotides agree with TRBD1. The germline CDR1 and CDR2 sequences are MNHEY and SVGEGT. V lost 0 bases and J lost 6; bases outside the gene matches: 3. This CDR3 has 14 amino acids. Written as DNA, the CDR3 is TGTGCCAGCAGTTACTCCCCAGGGGGCCATGGCTACACCTTC. Residues: CASSYSPGGHGYTF.

V gene TRBV5-1 combines with J gene TRBJ1-3; no reliable D call. CDR1 is SGHRS, CDR2 YFSETQ, per germline. The CDR3 runs 14 residues. The V end lost 0 bases, the J end lost 7 bases, and 11 bases lay between the germline ends. CDR3 DNA sequence: TGCGCCAGCAGCTTGGAAGCAGGAAAGAACACCATATATTTT. Translated: CASSLEAGKNTIYF.

This clone was counted a single time. The rearrangement uses TRBV28 and TRBJ2-2; perhaps TRBD1 as D (6 bases). The germline V gene encodes CDR1 MDHEN and CDR2 SYDVKM. V lost 2 bases to trimming and J lost 4 bases, with 14 bases between them. This CDR3 is built from 16 residues. In DNA, the CDR3 is TGTGCCAGCAGTTTAACCCCCGGACAGTCCACCGGGGAGCTGTTTTTT. Residues: CASSLTPGQSTGELFF. Combining the CDR3 with reference TRBV28 and TRBJ2-2 gives the whole variable domain DVKVTQSSRYLVKRTGEKVFLECVQDMDHENMFWYRQDPGLGLRLIYFSYDVKMKEKGDIPEGYSVSREKKERFSLILESASTNQTSMYLCASSLTPGQSTGELFFGEGSRLTVL.

The rearrangement links TRBV14 to TRBJ1-1, with D perhaps matching TRBD1 (6 bases). Trimming left V 2 bases short and J 4 bases short, with 11 bases between. Germline V CDR1 and CDR2: SGHDN, FVKESK. This CDR3 comprises 14 residues. The CDR3 loop reads CASSQTGLSTEAFF. CDR3 nucleotides: TGTGCCAGCAGCCAAACAGGGCTTAGCACTGAAGCTTTCTTT.

V gene TRBV5-1 combines with J gene TRBJ2-7; 8 nucleotides agree with TRBD1. V dropped 0 bases and J dropped 5; count of bases not matched to a gene: 7. Germline assignment: CDR1 SGHRS and CDR2 YFSETQ. CDR3 length: 15 residues. The CDR3 sequence is CASSLAAQGAHEQYF. Here the CDR3 DNA reads TGCGCCAGCAGCTTGGCCGCCCAGGGGGCGCACGAGCAGTACTTC.